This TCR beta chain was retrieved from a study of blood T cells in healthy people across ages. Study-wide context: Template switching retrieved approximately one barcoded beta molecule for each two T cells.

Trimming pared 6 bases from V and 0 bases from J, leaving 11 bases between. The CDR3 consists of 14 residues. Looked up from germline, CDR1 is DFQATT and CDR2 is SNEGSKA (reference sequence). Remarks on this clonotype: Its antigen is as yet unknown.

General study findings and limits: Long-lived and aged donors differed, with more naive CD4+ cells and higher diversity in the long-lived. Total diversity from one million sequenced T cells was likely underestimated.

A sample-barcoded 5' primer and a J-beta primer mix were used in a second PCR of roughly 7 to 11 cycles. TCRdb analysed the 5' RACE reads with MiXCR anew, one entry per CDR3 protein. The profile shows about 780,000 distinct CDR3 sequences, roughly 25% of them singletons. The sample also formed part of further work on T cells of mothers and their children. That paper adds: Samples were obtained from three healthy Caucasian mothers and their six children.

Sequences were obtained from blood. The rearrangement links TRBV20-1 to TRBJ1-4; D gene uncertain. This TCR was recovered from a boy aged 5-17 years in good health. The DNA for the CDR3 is TGCAGTGCCGGGGAGGGATCAACTAATGAAAAACTGTTTTTT. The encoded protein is CSAGEGSTNEKLFF.